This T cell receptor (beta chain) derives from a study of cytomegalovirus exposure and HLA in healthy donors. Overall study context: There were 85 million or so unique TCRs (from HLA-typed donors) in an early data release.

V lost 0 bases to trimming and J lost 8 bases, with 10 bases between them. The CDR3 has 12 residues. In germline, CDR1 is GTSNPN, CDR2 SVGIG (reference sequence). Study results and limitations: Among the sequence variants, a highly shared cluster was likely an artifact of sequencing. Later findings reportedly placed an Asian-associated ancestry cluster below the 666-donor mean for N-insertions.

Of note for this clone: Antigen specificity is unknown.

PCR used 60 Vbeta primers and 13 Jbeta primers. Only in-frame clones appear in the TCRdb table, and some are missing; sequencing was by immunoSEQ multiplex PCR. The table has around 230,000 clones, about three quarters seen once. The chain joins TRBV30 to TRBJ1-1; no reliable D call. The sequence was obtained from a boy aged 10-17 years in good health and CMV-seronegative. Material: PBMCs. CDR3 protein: CAWSVSSREAFF. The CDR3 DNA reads TGTGCCTGGAGTGTAAGTTCCCGGGAAGCTTTCTTT. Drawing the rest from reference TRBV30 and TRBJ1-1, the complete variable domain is SQTIHQWPATLVQPVGSPLSLECTVEGTSNPNLYWYRQAAGRGLQLLFYSVGIGQISSEVPQNLSASRPQDRQFILSSKKLLLSDSGFYLCAWSVSSREAFFGQGTRLTVV.